This is a list of T cell receptor beta chains from one sample in a study of blood T cell repertoires in COVID-19. Profiled with immunoSEQ multiplex PCR; TCRdb holds only in-frame clones, not every one. The table shows under 200,000 clones, with over 75% occurring only once. The sample consisted of peripheral blood. The receptors were gathered from a man between 65 and 85 years old with active or convalescent COVID-19. The CDR3 runs from the conserved cysteine through the conserved F or W. D genes are given only for firm matches. A row's size may be missing; if present it is once, few, many or a size class.

V,J,D,size,DNA,CDR3
TRBV27,TRBJ1-6,TRBD1,-,TGTGCCAGCAGTTTCGGGGACAGGGCACGATCACCCCTCCACTTT,CASSFGDRARSPLHF
TRBV9,TRBJ1-1,TRBD1,-,TGTGCCAGCAGCGTAGTCCCCGGGACAGGGAACACTGAAGCTTTCTTT,CASSVVPGTGNTEAFF
TRBV5-5,TRBJ2-5,TRBD1,few,TGTGCCAGCAGCTTAGGGACAGGGGGAGAGACCCAGTACTTC,CASSLGTGGETQYF
TRBV10-3,TRBJ2-1,-,-,TGTGCCATCAGTGTATTAAATGAGCAGTTCTTC,CAISVLNEQFF
TRBV7-2,TRBJ2-2,TRBD1,-,TGTGCCAGCAGCACACAGGGGGGAAATGGCGGGGAGCTGTTTTTT,CASSTQGGNGGELFF
TRBV12-3/TRBV12-4,TRBJ2-1,-,-,TGTGCCAGCAGTATCCCGTGGCTCAATGAGCAGTTCTTC,CASSIPWLNEQFF
TRBV5-1,TRBJ2-3,TRBD1,-,TGCGCCAGCAGGCTGGCCGGGACAGACTTCACAGATACGCAGTATTTT,CASRLAGTDFTDTQYF
TRBV20-1,TRBJ1-2,-,-,TGCAGTGGCAGCGAGACCTATGGCTACACCTTC,CSGSETYGYTF
TRBV5-1,TRBJ1-2,TRBD1,-,TGCGCCAGCAGCTTGGGGGGGACAGGATTGGGAGGCTATGGCTACACCTTC,CASSLGGTGLGGYGYTF
TRBV5-1,TRBJ1-1,-,-,TGCGCCAGCAGCTTGGGGGGAGGGGACACTGAAGCTTTCTTT,CASSLGGGDTEAFF
TRBV18,TRBJ2-1,-,-,TGTGCCAGCTCACCTCCAGGACAGACTCTCTGGGGAAATGAGCAGTTCTTC,CASSPPGQTLWGNEQFF
TRBV6-5,TRBJ1-5,-,-,TGTGCCAGCAGCCTTACCGGGGGGCGGCAGCCCCAGCATTTT,CASSLTGGRQPQHF
TRBV11-2,TRBJ1-6,-,-,TGTGCCAGCGCTCAGTCCTATAATTCACCCCTCCACTTT,CASAQSYNSPLHF
TRBV7-9,TRBJ1-2,TRBD1,-,TGTGCCAGCAGCTACAAAACTCCCGACAGGGGAGGCTACACCTTC,CASSYKTPDRGGYTF
TRBV9,TRBJ1-3,-,-,TGTGCCAGCAGCGTAGAACAGGTGGCGAACACCATATATTTT,CASSVEQVANTIYF
TRBV4-3,TRBJ2-5,-,-,TGCGCCAGCAGCCAGGGCGGGTCTCAAGAGACCCAGTACTTC,CASSQGGSQETQYF
TRBV7-8,TRBJ2-7,TRBD1,-,TGTGCCAGCAGCCGATCGGACAGGGGGCCCTACGAGCAGTACTTC,CASSRSDRGPYEQYF
TRBV5-1,TRBJ1-1,-,once,TGCGCCAGCAGCCAATTGGGCCCGGGGATGAACACTGAAGCTTTCTTT,CASSQLGPGMNTEAFF
TRBV7-2,TRBJ1-1,TRBD1,-,TGTGCCAGCAGCTTAGATTACGGACAGGGGGAAGCTTTCTTT,CASSLDYGQGEAFF
TRBV30,TRBJ1-6,-,few,TGTGCCTACAGGGTACGTCCAAATAATTCACCCCTCCACTTT,CAYRVRPNNSPLHF
TRBV5-4,TRBJ1-2,-,-,TGTGCCAGCAGCATAGACAGGACCGCTAACTATGGCTACACCTTC,CASSIDRTANYGYTF
TRBV3-1/TRBV3-2,TRBJ1-2,-,-,TGTGCCAGCAGCCAAGGCGGTGGCTACACCTTC,CASSQGGGYTF
TRBV12-3/TRBV12-4,TRBJ1-5,-,-,TGTGCCAGCAGTCGACAGCCGAATCAGCCCCAGCATTTT,CASSRQPNQPQHF
TRBV3-1/TRBV3-2,TRBJ1-6,-,-,TGTGCCAGCAGCCAAGGGGAGGGGTTTCCTAATTCACCCCTCCACTTT,CASSQGEGFPNSPLHF
TRBV24-1,TRBJ1-1,TRBD1,-,TGTGCCACCAGTGACCGCTCTCAGGGGGTTAACACTGAAGCTTTCTTT,CATSDRSQGVNTEAFF
TRBV20-1,TRBJ2-5,-,-,TGCAGTGCTAGAGATCTAGAGACCCAGTACTTC,CSARDLETQYF
TRBV9,TRBJ1-5,-,-,TGTGCCAGCAGCACAGGGTGGAGGCAGCCCCAGCATTTT,CASSTGWRQPQHF
TRBV25-1,TRBJ1-4,-,-,TGTGCCAGCAGAAATGGGGCCGGAGAAAAACTGTTTTTT,CASRNGAGEKLFF
TRBV7-7,TRBJ2-1,TRBD1,-,TGTGCTAGCAGCCAGGGACAGGGAGACAACAATGAGCAGTTCTTC,CASSQGQGDNNEQFF
TRBV12-3/TRBV12-4,TRBJ2-7,-,few,TGTGCCAGCAGTAGAACTAGTGTCTACGAGCAGTACTTC,CASSRTSVYEQYF
TRBV9,TRBJ1-1,-,-,TGTGCCAGCAGCGTAGGGGATGTGGGGGCCCCTTTCTTT,CASSVGDVGAPFF
TRBV3-1/TRBV3-2,TRBJ2-1,TRBD2,-,TGTGCCAGCAGCCAGACTAGCGGATCCAATGAGCAGTTCTTC,CASSQTSGSNEQFF
TRBV30,TRBJ1-1,-,-,TGTGCCTGGGGGCCTACCGAAGCTTTCTTT,CAWGPTEAFF
TRBV6-1,TRBJ1-4,TRBD1,-,TGTGCCAGCAGCATGGACAGGGGAAATGAAAAACTGTTTTTT,CASSMDRGNEKLFF
TRBV9,TRBJ2-1,-,-,TGTGCCAGCAGCCCCAATCCAGGCAGAACATACAATGAGCAGTTCTTC,CASSPNPGRTYNEQFF
TRBV6-2/TRBV6-3,TRBJ2-1,TRBD2,-,TGTGCCAGCAGCCCTTTTTCCCCCCGCGGGAGTAATGGCAATGAGCAGTTCTTC,CASSPFSPRGSNGNEQFF